This T cell receptor beta chain was obtained from a study of blood T cell repertoires in COVID-19. In the study overall: Nucleic acid was either cDNA or gDNA, and it came from T cells, B-cell-depleted T cells, or PBMCs.

This CDR3 is built from 14 residues. Unmatched junction bases numbered 8, after V lost 6 bases and J lost 4 bases. The V gene's germline CDR1 is MNHEY and CDR2 SMNVEV (reference sequence). Those who participated ranged in age from roughly 18 to 90 years and resided in about 24 US areas. Cohorts were based on clinical histories the participants reported. Donors of Cohort 3 who recovered were those that had two negative PCRs, clearance, or symptom resolution. Profiling relied on immunoSEQ multiplex PCR, and the TCRdb table lists in-frame clones only, not all of them. This sample carries roughly 290,000 clones, over 75% of them seen once, and the ten largest clones take roughly 2%.

The source of this sequence is a man aged 25-45 years who had recovered from COVID-19. The chain links TRBV27 to TRBJ1-1; TRBD1 agrees at 7 bases. The sample consisted of PBMCs or T cells enriched from blood (not recorded which). In nucleotides, the CDR3 is TGTGCCAGCAGACTGAGGGGGCAGGGCACTGAAGCTTTCTTT. It yields the protein CASRLRGQGTEAFF.